This T cell receptor beta chain was recorded in a study of CXCR3-negative and CXCR3-positive naive CD8 T cells. Study results and caveats: Expression of CXCR3 was partially reduced after cryopreservation, and fresh PBMCs were used in most assays.

Researchers prepared the TRB cDNA libraries using 5' RACE with UMI labels. TCRdb re-called the 5' RACE reads and gives one entry per CDR3 protein, without DNA. The sample totals 70,000 to 100,000 distinct CDR3 sequences; its top ten clones hold 0.85% to 1.4%. Concerning this clonotype: What it binds is unknown.

Germline values: CDR1 SGDLS, CDR2 YYNGEE. The CDR3 covers 16 residues. The rearrangement links TRBV9 to TRBJ2-1; the TRBD2 assignment by TCRdb is unverifiable without DNA. Sequencing used naive CXCR3- CD8+ T cells from blood. Subset noted: CD45RO-CCR7+CD27+CD95- naive CD8+ T cells lacking CXCR3 (TNR3-). The sequence was collected from a human donor in good health. Some clones in this sample may be carry-over from other donors' samples. The CDR3 reads CASSATSGGPYNEQFF.